This entry lists 5 T cell receptor beta chains sequenced from one sample in a study of blood T cell repertoires in COVID-19 (dated by TCRdb to between 2020 and 2021). Libraries were made using the immunoSEQ multiplex PCR assay. TCRdb's version of the immuneACCESS table is confined to in-frame rearrangements and falls short of the full clone set. An unresolved V gene accounts for under half of the shortfall where checked; the remainder is of unknown origin. For this sample there are approximately 300,000 clones; more than 75% appear just once. The top ten clones comprise approximately 2.5% of the sample. What was sequenced was PBMCs or T cells enriched from blood (not recorded which). Every receptor here comes from a man in his fifties or sixties who had recovered from COVID-19.

The chain recombines TRBV5-1 with TRBJ1-1; 7 positions agree with TRBD1. The CDR3 has 15 residues. Germline CDR1 is SGHRS and CDR2 is YFSETQ. J gave up 0 bases and V 5 bases, and 7 bases lay outside the gene matches. The CDR3 loop reads CASRPTGFMNTEAFF. CDR3 nucleotide sequence: TGCGCCAGCAGACCGACAGGGTTCATGAACACTGAAGCTTTCTTT. Complete variable domain (other parts from reference TRBV5-1 and TRBJ1-1): KAGVTQTPRYLIKTRGQQVTLSCSPISGHRSVSWYQQTPGQGLQFLFEYFSETQRNKGNFPGRFSGRQFSNSRSEMNVSTLELGDSALYLCASRPTGFMNTEAFFGQGTRLTVV.

This sequence joins TRBV19 and TRBJ2-2; TRBD2 aligns across 10 bases. This CDR3 is built from 16 residues. With 5 bases clipped from V and 5 bases from J, the junction kept 8 bases outside the gene matches. Germline loops: CDR1 LNHDA, CDR2 SQIVND (reference sequence). The CDR3 reads CASSPRSAGGTGELFF. In DNA, the CDR3 is TGTGCCAGTAGTCCCCGGTCAGCGGGAGGGACCGGGGAGCTGTTTTTT.

This clone was seen only once. The V and J genes are TRBV6-5 and TRBJ1-4; D may be TRBD1 (6 bases). The CDR3 spans 15 residues. Germline V gene lookup returns CDR1 MNHEY and CDR2 SVGAGI. Trimming left V 8 bases short and J 6 bases short, with 19 bases between. The CDR3 here is CASRNQQGIHEKLFF. The CDR3 DNA reads TGTGCCAGCCGAAACCAACAGGGAATTCATGAAAAACTGTTTTTT.

CDR3 sequence: CSVVPQGNRNEQYF. As DNA, the CDR3 is TGCAGCGTTGTCCCACAGGGGAATCGTAACGAGCAGTACTTC. The chain couples TRBV29-1 to TRBJ2-7, with 7 bases that match TRBD1. CDR3 size: 14 residues. The V and J ends lost 4 bases and 5 bases, in that order; junction bases with no gene match: 11. CDR1 is SQVTM, CDR2 ANQGSEA, per germline.

The chain uses TRBV6-1 and TRBJ2-5; tentatively, D is TRBD1 (5 bases). Trimming removed 3 bases at V and 3 bases at J, with 14 bases between. The germline CDR1 and CDR2 sequences are MNHNS and SASEGT. This CDR3 region has 15 residues. CDR3: CASSDRATYKETQYF. The CDR3 DNA is TGTGCCAGCAGTGACAGGGCTACATACAAAGAGACCCAGTACTTC.